What follows describes a single T cell receptor beta chain. What it binds is unknown. Relative to the germline gene, one junction end is altered; a read error may explain this. Amplification of TCR alpha and beta CDR3 regions from RNA used iRepertoire nested multiplex PCR. TCRdb reprocessed the multiplex PCR reads via MiXCR and lists one record per CDR3 protein. The sample yields about 110,000 distinct CDR3 sequences, less than 30% seen once. The sample is drawn from a study of glioma-infiltrating T cells. Findings and caveats of the study: Non-neoplastic patients had below-expected tissue-blood divergence, while all gliomas exceeded expectation. Tissue and blood shared very few CDR3 sequences.

Looked up from germline, CDR1 is SGDLS and CDR2 is YYNGEE. The CDR3 is 15 amino acids. The sequencing sample was made of glioma tissue, nonneoplastic brain tissue, or PBMCs (not recorded which). The chain couples TRBV9 to TRBJ2-1, with 7 bases lining up with TRBD2. This clonotype was obtained from a human donor with low-grade glioma or glioblastoma, undergoing nonglioma brain surgery, or in good health (not recorded which). CDR3 protein: CASSVELASGNEQLF. CDR3 nucleotide sequence: TGTGCCAGCAGCGTAGAACTAGCGAGTGGCAATGAGCAGCTCTTC.